The 7 T cell receptor beta chains presented below share a single source sample, sequenced in a study of T cells in tuberculosis. Sample time point: new active TB diagnosis, blood taken before or within 7 days of starting treatment. Clones were read by immunoSEQ multiplex PCR, and TCRdb kept only the in-frame ones, dropping some. The repertoire consists of 29,000 or so clones, with roughly 94% occurring once and the leading ten covering roughly 6.6%. The sequencing here drew on PBMCs, taken at tuberculosis diagnosis. Every receptor here comes from an adult with tuberculosis.

J is TRBJ1-2 and V is TRBV4-2, with a possible D match to TRBD1 (6 bases). V was pared by 1 base and J by 7 bases, with 13 bases between. This CDR3 has 14 residues. CDR1 LGHNA and CDR2 YNFKEQ come from the germline V gene. CDR3 DNA: TGTGCCAGCAGCCAAGGGGGGCAGTTTGGTGGCTACACCTTC. It is translated as CASSQGGQFGGYTF.

This sequence joins TRBV5-1 and TRBJ1-1; no clear D. The V gene's germline CDR1 is SGHRS and CDR2 YFSETQ. The CDR3 contains 14 residues. Trimming took 2 bases from V and 0 from J, leaving 8 bases between them. The CDR3 nucleotides are TGCGCCAGCAGCTTAATTTCAGTGAACACTGAAGCTTTCTTT. It specifies CASSLISVNTEAFF.

J is TRBJ2-7 and V is TRBV6-5; D is possibly TRBD2 (6 bases). The ends were cut back, 5 bases at V and 0 bases at J, with 14 bases in the middle. This CDR3 contains 15 residues. In germline, CDR1 is MNHEY, CDR2 SVGAGI. Written as DNA, the CDR3 is TGTGCCAGCAGTGGGGCACGGGGGAGCTCCTACGAGCAGTACTTC. It yields the protein CASSGARGSSYEQYF.

The chain uses TRBV2 and TRBJ2-1; tentative D call: TRBD1 (6 bases). V was cut by 2 bases and J by 9 bases, with 23 bases left in between. Germline V gene sequence: CDR1 SNHLY, CDR2 FYNNEI. There are 17 residues in the CDR3. Here the CDR3 DNA reads TGTGCCAGCAGTGAAAGGGGCTGGGAGTCGCCCAGGGGTGAGCAGTTCTTC. It encodes CASSERGWESPRGEQFF. Supplemented by reference TRBV2 and TRBJ2-1, the full variable domain reads EPEVTQTPSHQVTQMGQEVILRCVPISNHLYFYWYRQILGQKVEFLVSFYNNEISEKSEIFDDQFSVERPDGSNFTLKIRSTKLEDSAMYFCASSERGWESPRGEQFFGPGTRLTVL.

The genes are TRBV4-1 and TRBJ1-5, with D perhaps TRBD1 (5 bases). Germline-derived CDR1 and CDR2 are MGHRA and YSYEKL. The CDR3 is 16 amino acids. Trimming shortened V by 4 bases and J by 4 bases, and 17 bases separated the two germline ends. The CDR3 coding sequence is TGCGCCAGCAGCCCCACGGACACTCTAAGTAATCAGCCCCAGCATTTT. Translated: CASSPTDTLSNQPQHF.

This chain connects TRBV18 to TRBJ2-7; D possibly corresponds to TRBD2 (6 bases). Germline V CDR1 and CDR2: KGHSH, LQKENI. V lost 0 bases to trimming and J lost 6 bases, with 6 bases between them. CDR3 size: 12 residues. The chain's CDR3 is CASSPPGGEQYF. CDR3 DNA sequence: TGTGCCAGCTCACCACCGGGGGGCGAGCAGTACTTC.

In its sample, this clone was seen once. This chain joins TRBV27 and TRBJ2-7; D unclear. The V gene's germline CDR1 is MNHEY and CDR2 SMNVEV (reference sequence). The CDR3 length is 14 residues. The ends were cut back, 2 bases at V and 2 bases at J, with 10 bases in the middle. The CDR3 sequence: CASSLGQAAYEQYF. For the CDR3, the DNA is TGTGCCAGCAGTTTAGGGCAGGCAGCCTACGAGCAGTACTTC.